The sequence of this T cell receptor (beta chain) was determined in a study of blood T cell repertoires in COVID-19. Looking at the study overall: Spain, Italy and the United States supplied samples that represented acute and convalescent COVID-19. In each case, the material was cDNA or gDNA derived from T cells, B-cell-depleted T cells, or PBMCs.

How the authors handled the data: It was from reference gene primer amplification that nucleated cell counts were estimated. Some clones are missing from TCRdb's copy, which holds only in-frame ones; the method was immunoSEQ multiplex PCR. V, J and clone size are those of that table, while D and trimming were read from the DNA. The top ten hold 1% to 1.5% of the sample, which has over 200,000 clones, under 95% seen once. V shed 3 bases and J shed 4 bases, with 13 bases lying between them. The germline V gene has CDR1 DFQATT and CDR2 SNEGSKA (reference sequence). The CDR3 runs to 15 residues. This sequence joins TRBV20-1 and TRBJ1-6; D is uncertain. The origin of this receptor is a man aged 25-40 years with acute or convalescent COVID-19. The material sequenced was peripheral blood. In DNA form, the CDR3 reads TGCAGTGCTAGTCCTCGGGGATCATATAATTCACCCCTCCACTTT. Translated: CSASPRGSYNSPLHF.